The text below deals with one T cell receptor beta chain. Its antigen is not identified. Alongside a J-beta primer mix, a sample-barcoded 5' primer served in a second PCR lasting roughly 7 to 11 cycles. TCRdb re-analysed the 5' RACE reads in MiXCR, keeping a single row per CDR3 protein. The top ten hold about 20% of the sample, which has about 800,000 distinct CDR3 sequences, over 45% seen once. This entry is derived from a study of blood T cells in healthy people across ages. About the study: The template switching approach captured approximately one barcoded beta molecule for every two T cells. Overall study findings and caveats: Fewer expanded clones and more diversity marked long-lived versus aged donors.

The source of this sequence is a man aged 25 to 45 in good health. Sequencing was performed on blood.

CDR3 in DNA: TGCAGTGCTAAGACAGGGGGTCTCTACCGCGAGCAGTACTTC. Protein: CSAKTGGLYREQYF. The chain combines TRBV20-1 with TRBJ2-7; 9 bases match TRBD1. The CDR3 spans 14 residues. Germline trimming cut 4 bases from V and 6 bases from J; bases unmatched to any gene: 10. Germline lookup yields CDR1 DFQATT and CDR2 SNEGSKA (reference sequence).